Presented here are 8 T cell receptor beta chains from one specimen sequenced in a study of T cell responses to AZD1222 COVID-19 vaccine. Sequenced by immunoSEQ multiplex PCR; TCRdb stores in-frame clones only, minus some. This table has 80,000 to 95,000 clones, just over 90% appearing once. Sequenced material: peripheral blood, taken on day 0 of AZD1222 vaccination. The receptors were sampled from an adult in good health.

This chain uses TRBV6-2 or TRBV6-3 with TRBJ2-1; 7 bases match TRBD2. Trimming cost V 5 bases and J 0 bases; bases outside gene matches: 4. Germline values: CDR1 MNHEY, CDR2 SVGEGT. This CDR3 spans 15 amino acids. Here the CDR3 reads CASSGTSVSYNEQFF. The DNA of the CDR3 is TGTGCCAGCAGTGGCACTAGCGTCTCCTACAATGAGCAGTTCTTC.

This clone was detected only a few times. V usage is TRBV28 and J usage is TRBJ1-3; 9 bases match TRBD1. The CDR3 has 16 residues. The V and J ends lost 6 bases and 6 bases, in that order; junction bases with no gene match: 12. In germline, CDR1 is MDHEN, CDR2 SYDVKM. The DNA of the CDR3 is TGTGCCAGCAGAGGCTCGGGGACAGGGCTGGAAAACACCATATATTTT. This encodes CASRGSGTGLENTIYF.

Comments on this clone: The junction departs from germline at one end; a sequencing error may be responsible. The rearrangement joins TRBV7-7 to TRBJ2-1; D is ambiguous. Per germline, CDR1 SSHAT and CDR2 FNYEAQ (reference sequence). CDR3 length: 13 amino acids. CDR3 residues: CASSLLVGNEQFF. CDR3 coding DNA: TGTGCTAGCAGCTTATTGGTAGGGAATGAGCAGTTCTTC.

The rearrangement joins TRBV5-1 to TRBJ2-1; 13 bases match TRBD2. In germline, CDR1 is SGHRS, CDR2 YFSETQ. With 4 bases clipped from V and 3 bases from J, the junction kept 4 bases outside the gene matches. This CDR3 spans 16 amino acids. The CDR3 loop is CASSTGTSGNYNEQFF. The CDR3 coding sequence is TGCGCCAGCAGCACCGGGACTAGCGGGAACTACAATGAGCAGTTCTTC.

The CDR3 reads CASSRTSGSYNEQFF. Here the CDR3 DNA reads TGCGCCAGCAGCCGTACTAGCGGGTCCTACAATGAGCAGTTCTTC. This sequence joins TRBV5-1 and TRBJ2-1, with 9 bases aligning to TRBD2. Germline V gene data show CDR1 as SGHRS and CDR2 as YFSETQ. J was trimmed by 1 base and V by 4 bases; bases with no gene match: 3. The length of the CDR3 is 15 residues.

The rearrangement uses TRBV6-2 or TRBV6-3 and TRBJ1-1; D may be TRBD1 (6 bases). The CDR3 is 13 amino acids. Germline lookup yields CDR1 MNHEY and CDR2 SVGEGT. V was pared by 6 bases and J by 1 base, with 9 bases between. The CDR3 loop reads CASSLGQNTEAFF. The CDR3 DNA is TGTGCCAGCAGCCTGGGACAGAACACTGAAGCTTTCTTT.

Only one count was recorded for this clone. V is TRBV28 and J is TRBJ2-2, with D perhaps assigned TRBD1 or TRBD2 (5 bases each). Germline CDR1 is MDHEN and CDR2 is SYDVKM. This CDR3 has 15 amino acids. With 2 bases removed from V and 3 bases from J, the gap between germline ends came to 10 bases. CDR3 residues: CASSLGGTYTGELFF. The CDR3 DNA follows: TGTGCCAGCAGTTTAGGGGGAACCTACACCGGGGAGCTGTTTTTT.

This clone appeared once. The chain couples TRBV27 to TRBJ2-2; 11 nucleotides agree with TRBD2. CDR3 length: 16 residues. The germline V gene encodes CDR1 MNHEY and CDR2 SMNVEV (reference sequence). Trimming removed 6 bases from V and 6 bases from J; junction bases left unmatched: 9. The DNA for the CDR3 is TGTGCCAGCAGAACTAGCGGGAGAGTGGTGCCCGGGGAGCTGTTTTTT. Its protein product is CASRTSGRVVPGELFF.